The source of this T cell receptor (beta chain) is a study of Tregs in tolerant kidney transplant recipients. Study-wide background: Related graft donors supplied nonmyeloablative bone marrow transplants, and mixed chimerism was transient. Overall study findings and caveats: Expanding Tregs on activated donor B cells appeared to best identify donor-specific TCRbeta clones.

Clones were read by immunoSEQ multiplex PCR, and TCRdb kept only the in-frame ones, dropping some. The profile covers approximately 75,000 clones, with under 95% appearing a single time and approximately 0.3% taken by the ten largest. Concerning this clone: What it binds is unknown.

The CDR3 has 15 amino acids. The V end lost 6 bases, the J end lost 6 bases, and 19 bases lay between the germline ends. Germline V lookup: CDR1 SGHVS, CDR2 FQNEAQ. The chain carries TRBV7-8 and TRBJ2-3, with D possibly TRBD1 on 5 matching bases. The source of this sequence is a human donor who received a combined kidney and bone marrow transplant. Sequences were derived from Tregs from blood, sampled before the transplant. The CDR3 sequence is CASRPPGQGKDTQYF. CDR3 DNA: TGTGCCAGCAGACCCCCCGGCCAGGGAAAGGATACGCAGTATTTT.